These 2 T cell receptor beta chains originate from one sample sequenced in a study of shared clonotypes between healthy human individuals. Profiled with immunoSEQ multiplex PCR; TCRdb holds only in-frame clones, not every one. In the table there are hundreds of thousands of clones, roughly 95% of which are singletons. Naive CD8 cells comprised CD45RO-negative, CCR7-positively selected cells, excluding terminally differentiated effector memory CD45RA+ cells. Sequenced input: naive CD8+ T cells sorted from blood. These receptors all come from a woman aged 30 to 39 in good health.

This clone is a singleton in its sample. V gene TRBV27 combines with J gene TRBJ2-7, with TRBD1 matching 11 bases. The V segment lost 5 bases and the J segment 5 bases; nucleotides outside the gene matches: 8. Germline lookup yields CDR1 MNHEY and CDR2 SMNVEV (reference sequence). This CDR3 has 15 residues. CDR3 nucleotide sequence: TGTGCCAGCAGTCCGGGGACAGGGGGGTTTGACGAGCAGTACTTC. Residues: CASSPGTGGFDEQYF.

This clone was observed a single time. The chain combines TRBV6-1 with TRBJ2-7; TRBD2 agrees at 7 bases. The CDR3 has 16 residues. Unmatched junction bases numbered 6, after V lost 1 base and J lost 0 bases. Germline V gene sequence: CDR1 MNHNS, CDR2 SASEGT. CDR3 sequence reads: CASSEDPAGRSYEQYF. CDR3 in DNA: TGTGCCAGCAGTGAAGATCCAGCGGGGCGCTCCTACGAGCAGTACTTC.